This record concerns one T cell receptor beta chain sequence. The antigen remains unidentified. Before the COVID-19 pandemic, during about 2010-2018, CD4+ T cells were taken from unexposed donors. CD4+ T cells were isolated from the cells after 10 days of culture. Cells permitting, SARS-CoV-2 S/N and four cold-coronavirus spikes were tested on unexposed-donor CD4+ T cells. PBMCs were plated at about 2 million per well in IL-2-containing medium. These data come from a study of CD4 T cells in relation to SARS-CoV-2 and coronaviruses. Turning to the study itself: After nine to eleven days of antigen culture, PBMC TCR beta CDR3s were sequenced. Study-level results: No crossreactivity against non-spike viral proteins was tested here.

Sequencing used immunoSEQ multiplex PCR; TCRdb keeps in-frame clones, though not all of them. The data contain around 24,000 clones, around 74% of them seen just once; the ten biggest clones take up approximately 13%. The CDR3 sequence is 15 residues long. Germline V CDR1 and CDR2: LNHNV, YYDKDF (reference sequence). V was pared by 4 bases and J by 1 base, with 5 bases of the junction left unmatched. This receptor was identified in a human donor in good health. V and J are TRBV15 and TRBJ2-5, with 8 bases that match TRBD1. The material sequenced was CD4+ T cells from PBMCs, cultured in vitro. The CDR3 region is CATSKNQGAQETQYF. The CDR3 DNA reads as TGTGCCACCAGCAAAAATCAGGGGGCCCAAGAGACCCAGTACTTC.